The T cell receptor (beta chain) under discussion was sequenced for a study of blood T cell repertoires in COVID-19. This clone has only one observation. The germline gives CDR1 SNHLY, CDR2 FYNNEI. V gave up 6 bases and J gave up 0 bases, with 10 bases separating them. The CDR3 spans 14 residues. Assay: immunoSEQ multiplex PCR; the TCRdb copy retains only in-frame clones and omits some. Among approximately 44,000 clones listed, more than 70% were seen once. Sequenced sample: peripheral blood. The chain combines TRBV2 with TRBJ2-3; D is undetermined. The origin of this receptor is a woman older than 75 with acute or convalescent COVID-19. CDR3 DNA sequence: TGTGCCAGCAGCGCTATATCCAGCACAGATACGCAGTATTTT. It yields the protein CASSAISSTDTQYF.